The source of this TCR beta chain is a study of OX40 agonist ivuxolimab in advanced cancers. As to this clone: Its specificity is unknown.

CDR3 length: 15 residues. V was clipped by 1 base and J by 0 bases, with 6 bases between them. Germline V lookup: CDR1 SGHNT, CDR2 YENEEA. Study results and limitations: In the expanded peripheral T cells, antigen specificity was never determined. More expanded clones were found, on average, in CD8+ than in CD4+ T cells.

Profiling relied on immunoSEQ multiplex PCR, and the TCRdb table lists in-frame clones only, not all of them. The sample lists tens of thousands of clones; 92% were seen once. The source material was CD4+ or CD8+ T cells sorted from blood, sampled in a trial of the OX40 agonist ivuxolimab. The chain couples TRBV11-3 to TRBJ2-2; D unclear. The sequence was obtained from an adult with an advanced solid tumor such as melanoma, head and neck, liver or kidney cancer. CDR3 coding DNA: TGTGCCAGCAGCTTAGGGCTCCCGAACACCGGGGAGCTGTTTTTT. Amino acids: CASSLGLPNTGELFF. The full variable domain, rest sourced from reference TRBV11-3 and TRBJ2-2, is EAGVVQSPRYKIIEKKQPVAFWCNPISGHNTLYWYLQNLGQGPELLIRYENEEAVDDSQLPKDRFSAERLKGVDSTLKIQPAELGDSAVYLCASSLGLPNTGELFFGEGSRLTVL.